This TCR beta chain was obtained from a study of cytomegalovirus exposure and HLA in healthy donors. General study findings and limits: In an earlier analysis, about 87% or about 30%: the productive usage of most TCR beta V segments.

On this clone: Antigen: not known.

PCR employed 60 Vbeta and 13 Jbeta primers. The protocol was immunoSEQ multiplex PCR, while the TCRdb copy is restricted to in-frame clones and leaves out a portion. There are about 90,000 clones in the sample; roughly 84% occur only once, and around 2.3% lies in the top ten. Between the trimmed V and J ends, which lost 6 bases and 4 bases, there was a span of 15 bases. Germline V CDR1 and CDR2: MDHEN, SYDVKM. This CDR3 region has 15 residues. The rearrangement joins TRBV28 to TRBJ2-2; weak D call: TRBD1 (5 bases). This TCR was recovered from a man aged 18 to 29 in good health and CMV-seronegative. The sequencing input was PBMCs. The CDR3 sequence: CASSPRVSRTGELFF. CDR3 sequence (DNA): TGTGCCAGCAGCCCCAGGGTATCTCGCACCGGGGAGCTGTTTTTT. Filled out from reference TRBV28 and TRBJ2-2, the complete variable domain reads DVKVTQSSRYLVKRTGEKVFLECVQDMDHENMFWYRQDPGLGLRLIYFSYDVKMKEKGDIPEGYSVSREKKERFSLILESASTNQTSMYLCASSPRVSRTGELFFGEGSRLTVL.